These 6 T cell receptor beta chains were all obtained from the same sample, sequenced in a study of T cell repertoires in cytomegalovirus infection. No antigen is known for these receptors. TCRdb ran MiXCR on the reads and lists one entry per CDR3 protein. In the table there are about 60,000 distinct CDR3 sequences, over 20% of which are singletons. The sample consisted of CD8+ T cells from cultured PBMCs, taken from culture after CMV antigen stimulation. The receptors stem from a human donor in good health (CMV status not recorded). Some clones in this sample may be carry-over from other donors' samples.

The chain links TRBV6-5 to TRBJ1-1, with 7 nucleotides matching TRBD1. Germline-derived CDR1 and CDR2 are MNHEY and SVGAGI. This CDR3 is 14 amino acids long. V was pared by 11 bases and J by 5 bases, with 14 bases of the junction left unmatched. This CDR3 is CARTTIQGKTEAFF. Written as DNA, the CDR3 is TGTGCCCGCACCACAATACAGGGGAAGACTGAAGCTTTCTTT.

This clonotype was detected many times. This rearrangement joins TRBV20-1 to TRBJ1-3, with unresolved D. CDR1 is DFQATT, CDR2 SNEGSKA, per germline (reference sequence). This CDR3 has 12 amino acids. Trimming removed 7 bases at V and 3 bases at J, with 10 bases between. As DNA, the CDR3 is TGCAGTGTATGGGCGCTTGGAAACACCATATATTTT. It codes for CSVWALGNTIYF.

This clonotype has just a few counts. The chain has TRBV6-1 and TRBJ2-3, with a possible D match to TRBD2 (6 bases). The V end lost 5 bases, the J end lost 2 bases, and 20 bases lay between the germline ends. Germline V gene data show CDR1 as MNHNS and CDR2 as SASEGT. This CDR3 comprises 17 residues. The CDR3 loop is CASSQPSTGLYTDTQYF. DNA for the CDR3: TGTGCCAGCAGTCAACCCAGCACGGGACTCTACACAGATACGCAGTATTTT.

This chain joins TRBV19 and TRBJ2-7; possible D gene TRBD1, 5 bases. The CDR3 is 14 residues long. V was trimmed by 6 bases and J by 0 bases, leaving 12 bases between them. Germline V gives CDR1 LNHDA, CDR2 SQIVND (reference sequence). In nucleotides, the CDR3 is TGTGCCAGTAGCCCCGATGACAGCTCCTACGAGCAGTACTTC. The encoded protein is CASSPDDSSYEQYF. Complete variable domain (other parts from reference TRBV19 and TRBJ2-7): DGGITQSPKYLFRKEGQNVTLSCEQNLNHDAMYWYRQDPGQGLRLIYYSQIVNDFQKGDIAEGYSVSREKKESFPLTVTSAQKNPTAFYLCASSPDDSSYEQYFGPGTRLTVT.

The rearrangement joins TRBV25-1 to TRBJ1-5, with a weak D call TRBD1 (5 bases). The V gene's germline CDR1 is MGHDK and CDR2 SYGVNS. Trimming left V 2 bases short and J 4 bases short, with 12 bases between. This CDR3 region has 15 residues. CDR3 region: CASSEQGLGNQPQHF. CDR3 nucleotide sequence: TGTGCCAGCAGTGAACAGGGACTAGGTAATCAGCCCCAGCATTTT.

The chain joins TRBV4-3 to TRBJ1-2; 8 bases align to TRBD1. V shed 1 base and J 3 bases; nucleotides not matched to a gene: 4. This CDR3 comprises 15 residues. The germline gives CDR1 LGHNA, CDR2 YSLEER. DNA of the CDR3: TGCGCCAGCAGCCAAGGAACAGGGGGAGACTATGGCTACACCTTC. It encodes CASSQGTGGDYGYTF.